This passage covers 26 T cell receptor beta chains from one sample sequenced in a study of blood T cell repertoires in COVID-19. Generated by immunoSEQ multiplex PCR, the TCRdb table keeps only in-frame clones and is missing some. The sample includes fewer than 300,000 clones, around 84% seen only once; the top ten take around 1.6%. The sequenced sample was peripheral blood. The receptors were gathered from a human donor with COVID-19, enrolled during active disease. The donor label of this sample is uncertain.

The genes are TRBV7-2 and TRBJ1-4; 10 bases are shared with TRBD1. Germline V CDR1 and CDR2: SGHTA, FQGNSA. J was trimmed by 7 bases and V by 5 bases; bases with no gene match: 4. This CDR3 has 14 amino acids. The CDR3 coding sequence is TGTGCCAGCAGCCACGGGACAGGGGTTGAAAAACTGTTTTTT. It is translated as CASSHGTGVEKLFF.

The CDR3 reads CASKLGGVNEQFF. The CDR3 nucleotides are TGTGCCAGCAAGTTGGGAGGTGTCAATGAGCAGTTCTTC. J is TRBJ2-1 and V is TRBV6-6; tentative D call: TRBD2 (6 bases). Germline V lookup: CDR1 MNHNY, CDR2 SVGAGI (reference sequence). Trimming pared 7 bases from V and 6 bases from J, leaving 13 bases between. The CDR3 runs to 13 residues.

The V call is TRBV6-2 or TRBV6-3, the J call TRBJ2-7; TRBD1 might be the D (6 bases). The V and J ends lost 0 bases and 5 bases respectively, with 17 bases between them. The CDR3 is 16 residues long. Germline V CDR1 and CDR2: MNHEY, SVGEGT. Here the CDR3 DNA reads TGTGCCAGCAGTTACTCCAGGGGATCACCCCCAAACGAGCAGTACTTC. This sequence encodes CASSYSRGSPPNEQYF.

The chain uses TRBV7-3 and TRBJ2-2; perhaps TRBD2 as D (5 bases). The germline V gene has CDR1 SGHTA and CDR2 FQGTGA. V lost 6 bases and J lost 2, with 13 bases in between. The CDR3 spans 15 residues. Here the CDR3 DNA reads TGTGCCAGCAGTCCCAGCGGAGTTAACACCGGGGAGCTGTTTTTT. Its translation: CASSPSGVNTGELFF.

J is TRBJ1-5 and V is TRBV6-5; 7 positions agree with TRBD1. Germline V gene lookup returns CDR1 MNHEY and CDR2 SVGAGI. J gave up 7 bases and V 6 bases, and 9 bases lay outside the gene matches. The CDR3 is 14 residues long. CDR3 nucleotide sequence: TGTGCCAGCAGGCCCACAGGGGTCGGGCAGCCCCAGCATTTT. Translated, it gives CASRPTGVGQPQHF.

The CDR3 is CSVESGGDYGYTF. The CDR3 nucleotides read TGCAGCGTTGAATCCGGGGGGGACTATGGCTACACCTTC. This chain joins TRBV29-1 and TRBJ1-2, with D possibly matching TRBD1 (5 bases). CDR3 length: 13 amino acids. The V end lost 2 bases, the J end lost 3 bases, and 10 bases lay between the germline ends. CDR1 is SQVTM and CDR2 is ANQGSEA in the germline V gene.

The CDR3 DNA follows: TGTGCCAGCAGTTACAACGGAGGGTTCGGTGAGCAGTTCTTC. Amino acid sequence: CASSYNGGFGEQFF. The chain uses TRBV6-2 or TRBV6-3 and TRBJ2-1, with D maybe TRBD2 (6 bases). The CDR3 totals 14 residues. Per the germline V gene, CDR1 is MNHEY and CDR2 is SVGEGT. Trimming removed 2 bases from V and 9 bases from J, with 14 bases in between.

The chain combines TRBV6-5 with TRBJ1-5, with a tentative D call TRBD1 (6 bases). CDR1 is MNHEY, CDR2 SVGAGI, per germline. The V end was cut by 6 bases, the J end by 6 bases, with 15 bases between. The CDR3 contains 14 residues. CDR3 region: CASRGNREGQPQHF. CDR3 in DNA: TGTGCCAGCAGGGGTAACAGGGAGGGTCAGCCCCAGCATTTT.

This rearrangement joins TRBV6-2 or TRBV6-3 to TRBJ2-1; TRBD2 matches at 9 bases. Germline V gene data show CDR1 as MNHEY and CDR2 as SVGEGT. V dropped 2 bases and J dropped 7; count of bases not matched to a gene: 9. CDR3 length: 16 residues. CDR3 residues: CASSYNPAGGRNEQFF. For the CDR3, the DNA is TGTGCCAGCAGTTACAACCCAGCGGGAGGCCGAAATGAGCAGTTCTTC.

J is TRBJ2-7 and V is TRBV2; 10 bases fit TRBD1. V shed 8 bases and J 7 bases; nucleotides not matched to a gene: 11. Germline values: CDR1 SNHLY, CDR2 FYNNEI. This CDR3 is built from 14 residues. The CDR3 reads CASYPGQGHREQYF. In DNA, the CDR3 is TGTGCCAGCTATCCGGGACAGGGGCACCGGGAGCAGTACTTC.

As for this clone: This may stem from a read error, because a much larger clone lies one nucleotide away. V is TRBV7-9 and J is TRBJ1-1; 8 bases align to TRBD1. Germline V gives CDR1 SEHNR, CDR2 FQNEAQ (reference sequence). The trim removed 5 bases at V and 4 bases at J, leaving 3 bases unmatched. The CDR3 has 13 amino acids. CDR3 DNA: TGTGCCAGCAGCCTCGACAGGGGCACTGAAGCTTTCTTT. This sequence encodes CASSLDRGTEAFF.

The chain uses TRBV5-1 and TRBJ2-1; weak D call: TRBD2 (6 bases). Germline-derived CDR1 and CDR2 are SGHRS and YFSETQ. V lost 2 bases to trimming and J lost 3 bases, with 12 bases between them. The CDR3 has 15 residues. Written as DNA, the CDR3 is TGCGCCAGCAGCTTTGGAGGGAGCGACTACAATGAGCAGTTCTTC. It encodes CASSFGGSDYNEQFF.

The CDR3 reads CASTSKGNMNTEAFF. The DNA for the CDR3 is TGTGCCAGCACCTCAAAGGGGAACATGAACACTGAAGCTTTCTTT. V gene TRBV28 combines with J gene TRBJ1-1, with a possible D match to TRBD1 (5 bases). Germline assignment: CDR1 MDHEN and CDR2 SYDVKM. This CDR3 contains 15 residues. V lost 7 bases to trimming and J lost 0 bases, with 15 bases between them.

This chain links TRBV30 with TRBJ2-1; 10 nucleotides line up with TRBD2. Germline CDR1 reads GTSNPN; CDR2 reads SVGIG (reference sequence). V lost 2 bases and J lost 7; bases outside the gene matches: 8. This CDR3 contains 15 residues. DNA for the CDR3: TGTGCCTGGAGTCCATCTAGCGGGAGAGGTAATGAGCAGTTCTTC. Translated: CAWSPSSGRGNEQFF.

The chain joins TRBV7-8 to TRBJ2-1; perhaps TRBD2 as D (5 bases). The CDR3 contains 14 residues. The V gene lost 5 bases and the J gene lost 14 bases, with 22 bases spanning the gap. Germline V gene sequence: CDR1 SGHVS, CDR2 FQNEAQ. The CDR3 reads CASSHQTGVSEKFF. In DNA, the CDR3 is TGTGCCAGCAGCCATCAAACCGGGGTGAGCGAGAAGTTCTTC.

This sequence joins TRBV20-1 and TRBJ1-2; the D is unclear. The CDR3 spans 12 residues. CDR1 is DFQATT and CDR2 is SNEGSKA in the germline V gene (reference sequence). V was shortened by 3 bases and J by 2 bases, with 7 bases between the two germline ends. The CDR3 bases are TGCAGTGCTAGTAGAGAGAACTATGGCTACACCTTC. This sequence encodes CSASRENYGYTF.

The V and J genes are TRBV30 and TRBJ2-1; 7 bases align to TRBD2. The germline V gene has CDR1 GTSNPN and CDR2 SVGIG (reference sequence). This CDR3 is built from 16 residues. The J segment lost 4 bases and the V segment lost 2 bases, leaving 11 bases of the junction unmatched. CDR3 DNA sequence: TGTGCCTGGAGTCGGGCATCGGGAGCGGGATACAATGAGCAGTTCTTC. Its protein is CAWSRASGAGYNEQFF.

The chain employs TRBV28 and TRBJ2-3; 9 nucleotides line up with TRBD1. Germline lookup yields CDR1 MDHEN and CDR2 SYDVKM. After removal of 8 bases from V and 1 base from J, the junction contained 13 bases not matched to a gene. The CDR3 loop spans 17 amino acids. Here the CDR3 reads CASRSLRGDRGTDTQYF. CDR3 nucleotides: TGTGCCAGCCGCAGTTTAAGGGGGGACAGGGGCACAGATACGCAGTATTTT.

The genes are TRBV27 and TRBJ2-7; TRBD1 is a possible D gene (5 bases). This CDR3 is built from 15 residues. V shed 0 bases and J shed 3 bases, with 12 bases lying between them. Looked up from germline, CDR1 is MNHEY and CDR2 is SMNVEV (reference sequence). The CDR3 region is CASSLSEGVFYEQYF. The CDR3 DNA follows: TGTGCCAGCAGTTTATCCGAAGGGGTCTTCTACGAGCAGTACTTC.

The chain is built from TRBV4-1 and TRBJ2-7; 7 bases are a match to TRBD2. J was trimmed by 2 bases and V by 4 bases; bases with no gene match: 5. Germline CDR1 is MGHRA and CDR2 is YSYEKL. This CDR3 has 14 residues. CDR3 in amino acids: CASSPLGGPYEQYF. The CDR3 coding sequence is TGCGCCAGCAGCCCTTTGGGAGGGCCCTACGAGCAGTACTTC.

The chain employs TRBV2 and TRBJ2-7; no definite D call. This CDR3 is built from 13 residues. The germline CDR1 and CDR2 sequences are SNHLY and FYNNEI. V was trimmed by 2 bases and J by 3 bases, leaving 8 bases between them. The CDR3 loop is CASSEKEFYEQYF. CDR3 bases: TGTGCCAGCAGTGAAAAAGAGTTCTACGAGCAGTACTTC.

The chain couples TRBV9 to TRBJ2-1; 8 bases fit TRBD1. Germline CDR1 is SGDLS and CDR2 is YYNGEE. V was clipped by 2 bases and J by 4 bases; unmatched bases: 5. CDR3 length: 15 amino acids. In DNA form, the CDR3 reads TGTGCCAGCAGCGTTCAGGGGGCCGGGTACAATGAGCAGTTCTTC. This gives the protein CASSVQGAGYNEQFF.

The chain joins TRBV10-3 to TRBJ2-5; D is ambiguous. V lost 10 bases, J lost 1 base, and 4 bases lay in between. Germline lookup yields CDR1 ENHRY and CDR2 SYGVKD. CDR3 size: 10 residues. DNA of the CDR3: TGTGCCAGCGGCCAAGAGACCCAGTACTTC. Amino acids: CASGQETQYF.

V and J are TRBV9 and TRBJ2-3; tentatively, D is TRBD2 (5 bases). The CDR3 has 14 amino acids. CDR1 and CDR2 (germline): SGDLS, YYNGEE. V lost 4 bases and J lost 3, with 12 bases in between. In nucleotides, the CDR3 is TGTGCCAGCAGCCCCGGGGATACAACAGATACGCAGTATTTT. Translation: CASSPGDTTDTQYF.

This clone has a single count. The chain couples TRBV9 to TRBJ1-1; TRBD1 matches at 8 bases. This CDR3 has 14 residues. After removal of 4 bases from V and 4 bases from J, the junction contained 6 bases not matched to a gene. Germline V gene lookup returns CDR1 SGDLS and CDR2 YYNGEE. The CDR3 coding sequence is TGTGCCAGCAGCCTCATTGACAGGGGCACTGAAGCTTTCTTT. This translates into CASSLIDRGTEAFF.

For this clone: Other DNA sequences in this sample translate to the same CDR3. This sequence joins TRBV19 and TRBJ1-1; D unclear. From germline, CDR1 is LNHDA and CDR2 SQIVND (reference sequence). The CDR3 covers 13 residues. V was shortened by 3 bases and J by 3 bases, with 8 bases between the two germline ends. DNA of the CDR3: TGTGCCAGTAGTATCGGGAGAGACACTGAAGCTTTCTTT. Encoded protein: CASSIGRDTEAFF.